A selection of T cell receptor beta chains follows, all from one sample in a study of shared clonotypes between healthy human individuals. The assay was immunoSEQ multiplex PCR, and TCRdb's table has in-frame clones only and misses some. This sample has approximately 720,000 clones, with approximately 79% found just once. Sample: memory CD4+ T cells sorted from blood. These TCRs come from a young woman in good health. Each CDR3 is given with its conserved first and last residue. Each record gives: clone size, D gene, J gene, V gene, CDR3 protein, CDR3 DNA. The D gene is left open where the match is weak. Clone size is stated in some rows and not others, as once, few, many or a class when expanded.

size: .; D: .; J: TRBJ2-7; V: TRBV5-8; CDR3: CASSPFSRSGRGEQYF; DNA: TGTGCCAGCAGCCCATTCTCCCGGAGCGGGCGGGGCGAGCAGTACTTC
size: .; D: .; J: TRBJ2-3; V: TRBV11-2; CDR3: CASSLEGDFGTDTQYF; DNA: TGTGCCAGCAGCTTGGAGGGGGACTTTGGCACAGATACGCAGTATTTT
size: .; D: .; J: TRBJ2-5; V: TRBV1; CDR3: CTSSLRARRLQETQYF; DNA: TGCACCAGCAGCCTGCGGGCTAGACGATTACAAGAGACCCAGTACTTC
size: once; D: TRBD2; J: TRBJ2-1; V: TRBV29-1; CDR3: CSVEERERNEQFF; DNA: TGCAGCGTTGAGGAGCGGGAGAGGAATGAGCAGTTCTTC
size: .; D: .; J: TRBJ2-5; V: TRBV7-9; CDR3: CASSHPTGLWETQYF; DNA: TGTGCCAGCAGCCATCCGACAGGTCTGTGGGAGACCCAGTACTTC
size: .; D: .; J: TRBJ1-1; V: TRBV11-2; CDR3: CASSYTGKNTEAFF; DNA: TGTGCCAGCAGCTACACAGGGAAGAACACTGAAGCTTTCTTT
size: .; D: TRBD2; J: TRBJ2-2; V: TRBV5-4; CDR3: CASSYMTSGSPGELFF; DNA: TGTGCCAGCAGCTACATGACTAGCGGGAGTCCCGGGGAGCTGTTTTTT
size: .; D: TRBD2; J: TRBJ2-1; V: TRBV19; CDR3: CASSILSGSGNEQFF; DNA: TGTGCCAGTAGTATCCTTAGCGGGAGTGGGAATGAGCAGTTCTTC
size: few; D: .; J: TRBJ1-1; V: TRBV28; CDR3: CASSPVARGEAFF; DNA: TGTGCCAGCAGTCCCGTAGCAAGAGGGGAAGCTTTCTTT
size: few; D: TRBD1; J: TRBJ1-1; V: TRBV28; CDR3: CASSTPGTGAAEAFF; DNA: TGTGCCAGCAGCACTCCCGGGACAGGGGCCGCTGAAGCTTTCTTT
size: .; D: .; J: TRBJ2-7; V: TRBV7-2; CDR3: CASRLPLRGRELYEQYF; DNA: TGTGCCAGCAGACTCCCCTTAAGGGGCCGAGAGTTGTACGAGCAGTACTTC
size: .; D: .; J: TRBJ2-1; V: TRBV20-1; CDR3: CSARVVGEQFF; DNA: TGCAGTGCTAGAGTGGTGGGTGAGCAGTTCTTC
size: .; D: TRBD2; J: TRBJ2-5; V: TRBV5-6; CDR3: CASSHTSVQETQYF; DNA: TGTGCCAGCAGCCACACTAGCGTTCAAGAGACCCAGTACTTC
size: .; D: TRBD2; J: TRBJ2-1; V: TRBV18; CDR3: CASSPLTSGAYNEQFF; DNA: TGTGCCAGCTCACCACTTACTAGCGGGGCCTACAATGAGCAGTTCTTC
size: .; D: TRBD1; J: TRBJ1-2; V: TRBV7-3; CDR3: CASSPGQGASYGYTF; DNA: TGTGCCAGCAGCCCCGGACAGGGGGCATCCTATGGCTACACCTTC
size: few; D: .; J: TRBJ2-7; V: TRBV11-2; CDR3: CASSPDGTYEQYF; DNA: TGTGCCAGCAGCCCGGACGGAACCTACGAGCAGTACTTC
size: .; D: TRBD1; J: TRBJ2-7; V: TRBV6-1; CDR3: CASSQGQGVYEQYF; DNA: TGTGCCAGCAGCCAGGGACAGGGAGTGTACGAGCAGTACTTC
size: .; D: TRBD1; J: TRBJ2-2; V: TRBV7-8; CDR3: CASSLGQGAPTNTGELFF; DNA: TGTGCCAGCAGCCTCGGACAGGGGGCCCCCACGAACACCGGGGAGCTGTTTTTT
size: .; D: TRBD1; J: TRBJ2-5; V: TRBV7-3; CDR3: CASSYTGQGGETQYF; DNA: TGTGCCAGCAGCTACACAGGACAGGGAGGAGAGACCCAGTACTTC
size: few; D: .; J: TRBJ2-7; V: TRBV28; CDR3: CASSLPAYEQYF; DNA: TGTGCCAGCAGTTTACCCGCCTACGAGCAGTACTTC
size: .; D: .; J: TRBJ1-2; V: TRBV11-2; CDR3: CASSLRSTPDRLLNGYTF; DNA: TGTGCCAGCAGCTTACGGTCTACCCCGGATAGGTTGCTTAATGGCTACACCTTC
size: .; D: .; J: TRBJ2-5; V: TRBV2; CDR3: CASLFQLQETQYF; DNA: TGTGCCAGCTTGTTCCAACTCCAAGAGACCCAGTACTTC
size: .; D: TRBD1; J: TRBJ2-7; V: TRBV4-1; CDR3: CASSRTQGWTTRDEQYF; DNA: TGCGCCAGCAGCCGCACACAGGGGTGGACCACCCGGGACGAGCAGTACTTC
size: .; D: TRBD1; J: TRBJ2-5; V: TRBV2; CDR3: CASSRDRGHVETQYF; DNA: TGTGCCAGCAGTCGGGACAGGGGGCATGTAGAGACCCAGTACTTC
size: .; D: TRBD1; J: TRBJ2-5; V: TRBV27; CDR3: CASSLSHRQGAGDSGTQYF; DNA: TGTGCCAGCAGTCTCTCACACCGACAGGGGGCCGGGGACTCGGGGACCCAGTACTTC
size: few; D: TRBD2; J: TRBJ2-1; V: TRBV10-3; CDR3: CAIRAGGSLYNEQFF; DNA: TGTGCCATCAGGGCCGGCGGGAGTTTGTACAATGAGCAGTTCTTC
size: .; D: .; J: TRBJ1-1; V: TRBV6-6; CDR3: CASSYPSSEAFF; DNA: TGTGCCAGCAGTTACCCCAGTTCTGAAGCTTTCTTT
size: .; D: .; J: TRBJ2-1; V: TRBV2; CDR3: CASSELVGNEQFF; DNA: TGTGCCAGCAGTGAACTAGTCGGGAATGAGCAGTTCTTC
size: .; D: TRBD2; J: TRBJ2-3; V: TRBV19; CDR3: CASRERERTDTQYF; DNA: TGTGCCAGTAGGGAGCGGGAGCGCACAGATACGCAGTATTTT
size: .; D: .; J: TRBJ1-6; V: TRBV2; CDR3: CASSQDHSENSPLHF; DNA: TGTGCCAGCAGTCAGGACCACTCCGAAAATTCACCCCTCCACTTT
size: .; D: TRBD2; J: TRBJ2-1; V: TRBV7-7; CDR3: CASSTGTSAHNEQFF; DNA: TGTGCCAGCAGCACCGGGACTAGCGCCCACAATGAGCAGTTCTTC
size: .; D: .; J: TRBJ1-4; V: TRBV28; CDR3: CASSLNEKLFF; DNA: TGTGCCAGCAGTTTAAACGAAAAACTGTTTTTT
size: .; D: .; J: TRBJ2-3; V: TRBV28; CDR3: CASSLRDTQYF; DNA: TGTGCCAGCAGTTTACGAGATACGCAGTATTTT
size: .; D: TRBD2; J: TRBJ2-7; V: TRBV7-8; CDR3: CASSRGTSGTYEQYF; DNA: TGTGCCAGCAGCCGCGGGACTAGCGGTACCTACGAGCAGTACTTC
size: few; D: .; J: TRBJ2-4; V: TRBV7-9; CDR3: CASSPLQGLAKNIQYF; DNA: TGTGCCAGCAGCCCCTTACAGGGACTAGCCAAAAACATTCAGTACTTC
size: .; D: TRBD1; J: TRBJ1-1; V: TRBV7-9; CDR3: CATSTGTGGRSTEAFF; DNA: TGTGCCACCTCTACCGGGACAGGGGGCCGCAGCACTGAAGCTTTCTTT
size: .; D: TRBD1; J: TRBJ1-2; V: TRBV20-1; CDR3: CSTRGYGYTF; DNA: TGCAGCACCAGGGGGTATGGCTACACCTTC
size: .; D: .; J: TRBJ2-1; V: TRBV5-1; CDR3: CATRDQFRDEQFF; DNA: TGCGCCACCCGTGATCAGTTCCGGGATGAGCAGTTCTTC
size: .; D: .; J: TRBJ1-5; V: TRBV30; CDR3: CAWTVKGLNSNQPQHF; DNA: TGTGCCTGGACCGTAAAGGGACTGAATAGCAATCAGCCCCAGCATTTT
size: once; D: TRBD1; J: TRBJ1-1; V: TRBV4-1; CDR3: CASQPGQGMNTEAFF; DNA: TGCGCCAGCCAACCGGGACAGGGGATGAACACTGAAGCTTTCTTT
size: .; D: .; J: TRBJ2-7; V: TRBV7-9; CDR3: CASSLASFRGEQYF; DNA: TGTGCCAGCAGCTTAGCGTCCTTTCGCGGCGAGCAGTACTTC
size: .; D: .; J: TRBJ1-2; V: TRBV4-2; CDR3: CASSQESGYGYTF; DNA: TGTGCCAGCAGCCAAGAGAGCGGGTATGGCTACACCTTC
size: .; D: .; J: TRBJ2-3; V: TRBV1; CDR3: CTSSHGGLAGAEGQYF; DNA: TGCACCAGCAGCCATGGGGGACTAGCGGGGGCCGAGGGGCAGTATTTT
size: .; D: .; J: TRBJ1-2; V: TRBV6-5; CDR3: CASSYYKTGYGYTF; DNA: TGTGCCAGCAGTTACTACAAGACCGGCTATGGCTACACCTTC
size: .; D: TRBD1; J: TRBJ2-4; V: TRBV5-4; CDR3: CASRRDRDAKNIQYF; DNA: TGTGCCAGCAGACGGGACAGGGACGCCAAAAACATTCAGTACTTC
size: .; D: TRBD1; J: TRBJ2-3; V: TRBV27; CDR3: CASSAYRTGGLDTQYF; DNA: TGTGCCAGCAGTGCCTACCGGACAGGGGGCCTAGATACGCAGTATTTT
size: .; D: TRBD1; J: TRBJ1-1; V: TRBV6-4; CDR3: CATDRGRYTEAFF; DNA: TGTGCCACCGACAGGGGTCGGTACACTGAAGCTTTCTTT
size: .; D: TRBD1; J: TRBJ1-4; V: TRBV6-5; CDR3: CASSSDRGQREKLFF; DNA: TGTGCCAGCAGTTCTGATAGGGGGCAGAGGGAAAAACTGTTTTTT
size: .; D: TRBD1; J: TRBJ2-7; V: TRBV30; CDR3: CAWSKQGAQEQYF; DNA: TGTGCCTGGAGTAAACAGGGGGCGCAGGAGCAGTACTTC
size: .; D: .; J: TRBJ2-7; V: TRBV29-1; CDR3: CSVESHSYEQYF; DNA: TGCAGCGTTGAGTCGCACTCCTACGAGCAGTACTTC
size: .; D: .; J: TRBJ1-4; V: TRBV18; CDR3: CASSSGATNEKLFF; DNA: TGTGCCAGCTCGTCGGGAGCAACTAATGAAAAACTGTTTTTT
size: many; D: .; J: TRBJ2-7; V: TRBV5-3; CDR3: CAGVTVNPYEQYF; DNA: TGTGCCGGGGTGACAGTAAATCCCTACGAGCAGTACTTC
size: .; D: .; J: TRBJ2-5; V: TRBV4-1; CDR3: CASSQTSRAEETQYF; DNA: TGCGCCAGCAGCCAGACGTCCAGGGCCGAAGAGACCCAGTACTTC
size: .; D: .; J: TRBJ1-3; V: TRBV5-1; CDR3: CASSLGGEAGNTIYF; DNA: TGCGCCAGCAGCTTGGGGGGTGAGGCTGGAAACACCATATATTTT
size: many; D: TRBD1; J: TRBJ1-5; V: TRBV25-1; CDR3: CASSGERQGAEGNQPQHF; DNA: TGTGCCAGCAGTGGGGAGCGACAGGGGGCAGAGGGCAATCAGCCCCAGCATTTT